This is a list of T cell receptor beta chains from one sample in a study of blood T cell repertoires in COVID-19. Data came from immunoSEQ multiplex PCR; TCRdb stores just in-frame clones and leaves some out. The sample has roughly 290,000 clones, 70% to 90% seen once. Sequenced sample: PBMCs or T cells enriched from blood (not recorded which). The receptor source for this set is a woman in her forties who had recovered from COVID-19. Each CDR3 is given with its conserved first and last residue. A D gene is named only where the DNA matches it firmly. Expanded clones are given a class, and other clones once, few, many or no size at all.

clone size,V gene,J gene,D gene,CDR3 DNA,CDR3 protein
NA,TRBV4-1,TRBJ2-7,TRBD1,TGCGCCAGCAGCCAAGATGGGACAGGTTCCTACGAGCAGTACTTC,CASSQDGTGSYEQYF
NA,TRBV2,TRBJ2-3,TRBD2,TGTGCCAGCGGGGGGGACACAGATACGCAGTATTTT,CASGGDTDTQYF
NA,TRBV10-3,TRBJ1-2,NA,TGTGCCATCAGTGGGGCAGGGGTTCGTGGCTACACCTTC,CAISGAGVRGYTF
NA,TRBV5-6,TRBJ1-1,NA,TGTGCCAGCAGCTTGGCCCCCGGGCAGGGAGAAGCTTTCTTT,CASSLAPGQGEAFF
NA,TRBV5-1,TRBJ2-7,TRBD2,TGCGCCAGCAGCTTGGGGGGCCTAGCGGGAGGCAACGAGCAGTACTTC,CASSLGGLAGGNEQYF
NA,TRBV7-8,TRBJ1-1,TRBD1,TGTGCCAGCAGCTTGTCCCCGACAGGGGAGAACACTGAAGCTTTCTTT,CASSLSPTGENTEAFF
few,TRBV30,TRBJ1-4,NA,TGTGCCTGGAAAAAACAGTCTGTCACTAATGAAAAACTGTTTTTT,CAWKKQSVTNEKLFF
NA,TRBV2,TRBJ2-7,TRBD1,TGTGCCAGCAGTGCTCCGGACAGGGCATACGAGCAGTACTTC,CASSAPDRAYEQYF
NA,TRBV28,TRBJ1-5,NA,TGTGCCAGCAGTTTGGCAGGCGTCAATCAGCCCCAGCATTTT,CASSLAGVNQPQHF
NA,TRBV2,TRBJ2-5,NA,TGTGCCAGCAGTGAAGCGCTTGGCCCGGCGGGTGAGACCCAGTACTTC,CASSEALGPAGETQYF
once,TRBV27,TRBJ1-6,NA,TGTGCCAGCAGTTCCGATAATTCCGGGTCACCCCTCCACTTT,CASSSDNSGSPLHF
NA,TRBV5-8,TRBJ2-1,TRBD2,TGTGCCAGCAGACGGGACTATTACAATGAGCAGTTCTTC,CASRRDYYNEQFF
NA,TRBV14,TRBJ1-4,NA,TGTGCCAGCAGCCCGTGGCATGGAGATGAAAAACTGTTTTTT,CASSPWHGDEKLFF
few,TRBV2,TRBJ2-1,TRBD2,TGTGCCAGCAGTGCGGGGCTAGCGGGAGGGATTAATGAGCAGTTCTTC,CASSAGLAGGINEQFF
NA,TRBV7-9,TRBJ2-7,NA,TGTGCCAGCAGCCGTACTCAGGGGATCGTCCTCTCCTACGAGCAGTACTTC,CASSRTQGIVLSYEQYF
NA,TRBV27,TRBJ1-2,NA,TGTGCCAGCAGTTTAGGCGGGAACTATGGCTACACCTTC,CASSLGGNYGYTF
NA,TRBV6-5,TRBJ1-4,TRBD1,TGTGCCAGCAGTTTTCGGACAGGGTGGGTGGAAAAACTGTTTTTT,CASSFRTGWVEKLFF
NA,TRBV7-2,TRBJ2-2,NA,TGTGCCGGGGCTACCGACGACCTGAACACCGGGGAGCTGTTTTTT,CAGATDDLNTGELFF
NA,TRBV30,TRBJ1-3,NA,TGTGCCTGGAGTCTAGGAAACACCATATATTTT,CAWSLGNTIYF
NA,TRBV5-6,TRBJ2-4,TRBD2,TGTGCCAGCAGCTTAGCGGGAGGAGCGCACATTCAGTACTTC,CASSLAGGAHIQYF
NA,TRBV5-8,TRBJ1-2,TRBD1,TGTGCCAGCACCTTAGGTGGGACAGGTTATGGCTACACCTTC,CASTLGGTGYGYTF
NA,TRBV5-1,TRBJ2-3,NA,TGCGCCAGCAGCCGGGGGGCGGGAATAAGCACAGATACGCAGTATTTT,CASSRGAGISTDTQYF
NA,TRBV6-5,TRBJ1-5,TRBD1,TGTGCCAGCAGTCCCGACAGGGGTCCTAATCAGCCCCAGCATTTT,CASSPDRGPNQPQHF
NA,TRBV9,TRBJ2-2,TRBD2,TGTGCCAGCAGCTTAGAAGGACTAGCGACAACGAACACCGGGGAGCTGTTTTTT,CASSLEGLATTNTGELFF
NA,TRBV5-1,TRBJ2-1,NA,TGCGCCAGCAGCTTGGGACAGTTGAATGAGCAGTTCTTC,CASSLGQLNEQFF
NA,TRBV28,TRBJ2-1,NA,TGTGCCAGCGTTAGCGGTCCCTACAATGAGCAGTTCTTC,CASVSGPYNEQFF
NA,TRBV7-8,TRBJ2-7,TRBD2,TGTGCCAGCAGCTTGGCTAGCGGGACTGCCTACGAGCAGTACTTC,CASSLASGTAYEQYF
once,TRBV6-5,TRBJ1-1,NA,TGTGCCAGCATAGGACAGATGAACACTGAAGCTTTCTTT,CASIGQMNTEAFF
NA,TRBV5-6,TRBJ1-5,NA,TGTGCCAGCAGCTTGGGACCGTCTAGAGGCGATCAGCCCCAGCATTTT,CASSLGPSRGDQPQHF
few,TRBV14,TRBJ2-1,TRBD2,TGTGCCAGCAGCCATACCCTAGCGGGAGGCCCGAGCTCCTACAATGAGCAGTTCTTC,CASSHTLAGGPSSYNEQFF
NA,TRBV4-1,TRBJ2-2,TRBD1,TGCGCCAGCAGCTCAGACGGGACAGTTCGTCGGGGCACCGGGGAGCTGTTTTTT,CASSSDGTVRRGTGELFF
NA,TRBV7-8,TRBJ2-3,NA,TGTGCCAGCAGCCCGTTCACAGATACGCAGTATTTT,CASSPFTDTQYF
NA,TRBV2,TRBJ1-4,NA,TGTGCCAGCAGCCTTGGGGGGGGCCATAATGAAAAACTGTTTTTT,CASSLGGGHNEKLFF
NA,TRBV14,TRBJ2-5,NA,TGTGCCAGCAGCCAAGAATCAACTAGATGGGAGACCCAGTACTTC,CASSQESTRWETQYF
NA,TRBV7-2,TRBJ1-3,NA,TGTGCCAGCAGCGAACGACAGGGAAACACCATATATTTT,CASSERQGNTIYF
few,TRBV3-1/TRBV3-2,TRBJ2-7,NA,TGTGCCAGCAGCCAAGATAGAAGGACTTCCTACGAGCAGTACTTC,CASSQDRRTSYEQYF
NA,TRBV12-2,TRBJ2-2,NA,TGTGCAAGTCGCTTAGCGGGGCTCCCCACCGGGGAGCTGTTTTTT,CASRLAGLPTGELFF
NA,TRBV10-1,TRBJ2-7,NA,TGCGCCAGCAGTGTAGGGGACTCCTCGGGCGAGCAGTACTTC,CASSVGDSSGEQYF
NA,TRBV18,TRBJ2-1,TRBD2,TGTGCCAGCTCCCCCGGGACTACCTCGCGTAATGAGCAGTTCTTC,CASSPGTTSRNEQFF
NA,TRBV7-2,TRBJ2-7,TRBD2,TGTGCCAGCAGCTTATGGATACCTATAGCGGGAGGGCGCTCCTACGAGCAGTACTTC,CASSLWIPIAGGRSYEQYF
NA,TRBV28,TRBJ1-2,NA,TGTGCCAGCAGGATCCCTTTGGGCGGGCGTTCTAACTATGGCTACACCTTC,CASRIPLGGRSNYGYTF
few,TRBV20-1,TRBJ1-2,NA,TGCAGTGCCTCCAGGGCGGGCTACACCTTC,CSASRAGYTF
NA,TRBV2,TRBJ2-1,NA,TGTGCCAGCAGTGATGTACGCGGGCCCCAAGCGGACAATGAGCAGTTCTTC,CASSDVRGPQADNEQFF
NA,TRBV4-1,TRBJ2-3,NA,TGCGCCAGCAGCCAAGAAGTCCAGGGGCAAACCCCAGATACGCAGTATTTT,CASSQEVQGQTPDTQYF
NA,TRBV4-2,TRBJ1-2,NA,TGTGCCAGCAGCCAAGATAGTGCCAGGGTGAGTGGAGGCTACACCTTC,CASSQDSARVSGGYTF
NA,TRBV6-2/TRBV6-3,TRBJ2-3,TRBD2,TGTGCCAGCAGCGACCTAGCGGGAGGGATTTTGGACGCTTTT,CASSDLAGGILDAF
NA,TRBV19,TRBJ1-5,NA,TGTGCCAGTAGGGCGGGTGGTCGCAATCAGCCCCAGCATTTT,CASRAGGRNQPQHF
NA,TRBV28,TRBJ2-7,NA,TGTGCCAGCAGTTCCAACATAATCCGCTTTTCTGAAGAGTTACCTAGCTACGAGCAGTACTTC,CASSSNIIRFSEELPSYEQYF
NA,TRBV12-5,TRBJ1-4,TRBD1,TGTGCTAGTGGCCCGGGACAGGGAAGAACTAATGAAAAACTGTTTTTT,CASGPGQGRTNEKLFF
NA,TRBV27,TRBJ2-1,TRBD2,TGTGCCAGCAGTACGCCCTCCCCGGGACTAGCGGGAGCTAATGAGCAGTTCTTC,CASSTPSPGLAGANEQFF
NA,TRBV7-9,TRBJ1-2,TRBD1,TGTGCCAGCAGCGACAGGGGCGGAGTCGGCTACACCTTC,CASSDRGGVGYTF
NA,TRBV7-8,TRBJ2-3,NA,TGTGCCAGCTTACGGCTAGGCACAGATACGCAGTATTTT,CASLRLGTDTQYF
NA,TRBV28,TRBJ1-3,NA,TGTGCCAGCAGCAACTCTTTGGGACTTGGAAACACCATATATTTT,CASSNSLGLGNTIYF
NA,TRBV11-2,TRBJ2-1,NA,TGTGCCAGCAGCCCCAGGGGTTGGGGCTCCTACAATGAGCAGTTCTTC,CASSPRGWGSYNEQFF
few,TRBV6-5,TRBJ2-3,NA,TGTGCCAGCAGCCTGCTAGCCGATGATACGCAGTATTTT,CASSLLADDTQYF
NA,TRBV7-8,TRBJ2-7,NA,TGTGCCAGCACCCCGAGACAGGTTTCCTACGAGCAGTACTTC,CASTPRQVSYEQYF